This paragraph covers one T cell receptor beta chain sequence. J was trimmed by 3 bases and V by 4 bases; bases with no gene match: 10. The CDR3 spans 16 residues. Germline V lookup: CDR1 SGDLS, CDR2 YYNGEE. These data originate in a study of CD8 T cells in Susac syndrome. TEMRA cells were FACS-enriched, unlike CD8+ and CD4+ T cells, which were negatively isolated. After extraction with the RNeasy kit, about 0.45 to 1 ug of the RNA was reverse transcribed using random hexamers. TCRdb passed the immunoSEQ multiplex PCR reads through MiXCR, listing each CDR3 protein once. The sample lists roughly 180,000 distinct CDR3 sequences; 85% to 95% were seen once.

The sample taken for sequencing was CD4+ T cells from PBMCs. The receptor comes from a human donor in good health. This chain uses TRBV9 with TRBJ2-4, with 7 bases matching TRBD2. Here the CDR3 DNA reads TGTGCCAGCAGCCTCGGGGGAGGGCGTGGCAAAAACATTCAGTACTTC. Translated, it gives CASSLGGGRGKNIQYF.